This T cell receptor (beta chain) is drawn from a study of Ad26.COV2.S vaccination and SARS-CoV-2 variants. Study-wide background: Sample donor was a member of the COV1001 Ad26.COV2.S trial arm.

The treatment is: some 19 received Ad26.COV2.S at low or high dose, single or two shots; roughly five received placebo; per-sample allocation not given. Collection of the samples took place on day 63 after the first injection of vaccine or placebo. Sequencing used immunoSEQ multiplex PCR; TCRdb keeps in-frame clones, though not all of them. The sample has about 410,000 clones, roughly nine tenths seen once; the top ten hold 3% to 4.5%. The germline V gene encodes CDR1 SGHRS and CDR2 YFSETQ. The V gene lost 1 base and the J gene lost 5 bases, with 9 bases spanning the gap. This CDR3 has 13 amino acids.

The rearrangement uses TRBV5-1 and TRBJ1-1; the D gene is possibly TRBD1 (6 bases). The starting material was peripheral blood, obtained in a trial of Ad26.COV2.S vaccine versus placebo. This receptor was taken from a person aged 18-60 years who received the Ad26.COV2.S COVID-19 vaccine or a placebo. CDR3 region: CASSLPGATEAFF. The CDR3 DNA follows: TGCGCCAGCAGCTTGCCAGGGGCAACTGAAGCTTTCTTT.